This T cell receptor (beta chain) was captured in a study of T cell responses to AZD1222 COVID-19 vaccine. On this clone: Its antigen is undetermined.

The V gene lost 1 base and the J gene lost 3 bases, with 9 bases spanning the gap. The CDR3 consists of 14 residues. Germline V gene sequence: CDR1 SGHAT, CDR2 FQDESV (reference sequence). Sequencing used immunoSEQ multiplex PCR; TCRdb keeps in-frame clones, though not all of them. The data hold some 150,000 clones, with about 90% observed a single time. Notes on the study in general: In the spike-specific TCR repertoire, nearly half reportedly target unmutated variant regions. White British ancestry dominated among donors, who included more females, and clonal diversity was possibly underestimated.

The sequencing used peripheral blood, collected 28 days after the second dose of the MenACWY control vaccine. The genes are TRBV11-1 and TRBJ1-1, with D possibly matching TRBD1 (5 bases). The TCR originated in an adult who received the MenACWY meningococcal vaccine as a control. The CDR3: CASSLVGEYTEAFF. The CDR3 DNA follows: TGTGCCAGCAGCTTAGTAGGGGAGTACACTGAAGCTTTCTTT. Full variable domain (outside the CDR3, taken from reference TRBV11-1 and TRBJ1-1): EAEVAQSPRYKITEKSQAVAFWCDPISGHATLYWYRQILGQGPELLVQFQDESVVDDSQLPKDRFSAERLKGVDSTLKIQPAELGDSAMYLCASSLVGEYTEAFFGQGTRLTVV.